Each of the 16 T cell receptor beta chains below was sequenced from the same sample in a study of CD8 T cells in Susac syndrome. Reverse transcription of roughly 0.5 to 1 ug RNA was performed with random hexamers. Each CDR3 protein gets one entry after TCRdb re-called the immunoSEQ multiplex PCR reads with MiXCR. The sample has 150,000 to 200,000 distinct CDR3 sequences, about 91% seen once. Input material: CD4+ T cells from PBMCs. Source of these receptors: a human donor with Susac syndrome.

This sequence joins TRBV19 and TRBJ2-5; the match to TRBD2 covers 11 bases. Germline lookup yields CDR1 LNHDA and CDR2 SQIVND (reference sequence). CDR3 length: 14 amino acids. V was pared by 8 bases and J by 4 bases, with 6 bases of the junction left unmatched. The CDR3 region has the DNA TGTGCCAGTCGGGGGCTAGCGGGAGGAGAGACCCAGTACTTC. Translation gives CASRGLAGGETQYF.

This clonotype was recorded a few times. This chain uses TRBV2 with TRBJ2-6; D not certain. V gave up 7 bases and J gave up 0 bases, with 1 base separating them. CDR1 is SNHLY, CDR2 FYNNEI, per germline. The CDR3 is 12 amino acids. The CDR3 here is CASNSGANVLTF. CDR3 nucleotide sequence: TGTGCCAGCAACTCTGGGGCCAACGTCCTGACTTTC.

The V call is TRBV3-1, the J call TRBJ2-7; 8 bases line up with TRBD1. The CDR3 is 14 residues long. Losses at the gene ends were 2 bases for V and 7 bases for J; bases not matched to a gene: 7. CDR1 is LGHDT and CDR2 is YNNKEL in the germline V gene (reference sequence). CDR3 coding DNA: TGTGCCAGCAGCCAAAGGACAGGGTCGCGGGAGCAGTACTTC. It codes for CASSQRTGSREQYF.

CDR3 protein: CASSFGLQETQYF. CDR3 bases: TGTGCCAGCAGCTTTGGGCTGCAAGAGACCCAGTACTTC. The rearrangement uses TRBV7-2 and TRBJ2-5; no reliable D call. The length of the CDR3 is 13 residues. Germline CDR1 reads SGHTA; CDR2 reads FQGNSA. Between the trimmed V and J ends, which lost 3 bases and 2 bases, there was a span of 7 bases.

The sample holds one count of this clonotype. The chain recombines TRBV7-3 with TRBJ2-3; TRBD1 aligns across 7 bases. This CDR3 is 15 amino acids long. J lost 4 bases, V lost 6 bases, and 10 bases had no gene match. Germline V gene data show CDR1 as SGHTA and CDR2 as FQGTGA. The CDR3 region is CASSNRGGPADTQYF. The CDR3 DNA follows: TGTGCCAGCAGTAATAGAGGGGGCCCGGCAGATACGCAGTATTTT.

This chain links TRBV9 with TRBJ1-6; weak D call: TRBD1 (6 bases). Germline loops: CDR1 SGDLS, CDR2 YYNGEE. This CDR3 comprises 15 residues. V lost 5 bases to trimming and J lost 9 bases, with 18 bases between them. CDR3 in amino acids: CASSEGPLGGSPLHF. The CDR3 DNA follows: TGTGCCAGCAGTGAGGGGCCGTTAGGGGGTTCACCCCTCCACTTT.

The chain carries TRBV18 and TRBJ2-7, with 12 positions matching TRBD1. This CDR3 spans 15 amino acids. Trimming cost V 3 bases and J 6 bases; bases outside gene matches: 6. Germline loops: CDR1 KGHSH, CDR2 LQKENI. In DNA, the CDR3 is TGTGCCAGCTCACCGAACACGGGACAGGGGGCCGAGCAGTACTTC. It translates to CASSPNTGQGAEQYF. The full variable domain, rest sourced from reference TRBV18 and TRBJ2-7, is NAGVMQNPRHLVRRRGQEARLRCSPMKGHSHVYWYRQLPEEGLKFMVYLQKENIIDESGMPKERFSAEFPKEGPSILRIQQVVRGDSAAYFCASSPNTGQGAEQYFGPGTRLTVT.

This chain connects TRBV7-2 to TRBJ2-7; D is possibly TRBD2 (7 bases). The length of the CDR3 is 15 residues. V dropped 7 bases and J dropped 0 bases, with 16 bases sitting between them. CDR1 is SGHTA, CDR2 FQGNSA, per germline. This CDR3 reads CASIRSGGPSYEQYF. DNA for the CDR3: TGTGCCAGCATCAGATCCGGGGGGCCCTCCTACGAGCAGTACTTC.

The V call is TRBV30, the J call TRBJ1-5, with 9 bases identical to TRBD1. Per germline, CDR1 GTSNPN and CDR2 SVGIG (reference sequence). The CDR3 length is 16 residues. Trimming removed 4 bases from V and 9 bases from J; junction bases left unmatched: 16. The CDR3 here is CAWNLRVGTGCRPQHF. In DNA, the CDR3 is TGTGCCTGGAACCTAAGGGTGGGGACAGGGTGCAGGCCCCAGCATTTT.

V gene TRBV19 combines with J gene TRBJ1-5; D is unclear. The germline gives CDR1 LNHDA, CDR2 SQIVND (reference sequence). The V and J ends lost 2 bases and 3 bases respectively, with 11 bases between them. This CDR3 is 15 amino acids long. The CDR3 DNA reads TGTGCCAGTAGTATATTTGCGGGGAACAATCAGCCCCAGCATTTT. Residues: CASSIFAGNNQPQHF.

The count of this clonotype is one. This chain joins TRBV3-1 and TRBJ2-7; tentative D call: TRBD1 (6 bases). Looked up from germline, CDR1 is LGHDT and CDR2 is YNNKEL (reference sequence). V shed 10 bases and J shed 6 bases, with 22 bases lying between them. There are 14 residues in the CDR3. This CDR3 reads CATQPGDGSGEQYF. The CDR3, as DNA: TGTGCCACCCAGCCAGGGGACGGAAGTGGCGAGCAGTACTTC.

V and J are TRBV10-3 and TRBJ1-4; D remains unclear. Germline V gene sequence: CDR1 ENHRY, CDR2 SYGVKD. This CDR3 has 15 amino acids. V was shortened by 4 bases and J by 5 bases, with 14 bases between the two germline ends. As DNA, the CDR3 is TGTGCCATCAGTGCTGACAACCGGGAGAATGAAAAACTGTTTTTT. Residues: CAISADNRENEKLFF.

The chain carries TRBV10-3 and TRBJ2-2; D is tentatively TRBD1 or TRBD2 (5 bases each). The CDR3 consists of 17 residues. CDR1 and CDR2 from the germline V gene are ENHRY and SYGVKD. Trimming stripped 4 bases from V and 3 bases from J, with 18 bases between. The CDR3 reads CAISGHRGRDDTGELFF. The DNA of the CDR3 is TGTGCCATCAGTGGCCATCGGGGCAGGGACGACACCGGGGAGCTGTTTTTT.

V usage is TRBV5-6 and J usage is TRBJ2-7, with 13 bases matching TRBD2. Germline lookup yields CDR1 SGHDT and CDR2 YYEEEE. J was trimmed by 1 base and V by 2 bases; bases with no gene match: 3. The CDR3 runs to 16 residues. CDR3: CASSLGTSGTSYEQYF. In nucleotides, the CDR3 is TGTGCCAGCAGCTTAGGGACTAGCGGGACTTCCTACGAGCAGTACTTC. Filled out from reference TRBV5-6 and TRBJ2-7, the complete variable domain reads DAGVTQSPTHLIKTRGQQVTLRCSPKSGHDTVSWYQQALGQGPQFIFQYYEEEERQRGNFPDRFSGHQFPNYSSELNVNALLLGDSALYLCASSLGTSGTSYEQYFGPGTRLTVT.

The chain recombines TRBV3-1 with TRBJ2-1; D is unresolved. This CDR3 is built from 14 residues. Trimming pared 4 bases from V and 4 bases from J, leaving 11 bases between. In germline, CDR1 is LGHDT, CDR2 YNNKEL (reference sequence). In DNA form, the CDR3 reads TGTGCCAGCAGCCTCCACCCCACTTACAATGAGCAGTTCTTC. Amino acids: CASSLHPTYNEQFF.

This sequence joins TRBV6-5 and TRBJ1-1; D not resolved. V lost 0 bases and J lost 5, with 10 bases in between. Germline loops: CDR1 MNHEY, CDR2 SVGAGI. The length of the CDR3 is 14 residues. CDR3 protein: CASSYSYSGTEAFF. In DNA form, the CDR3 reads TGTGCCAGCAGTTACTCGTATTCGGGGACTGAAGCTTTCTTT.